This T cell receptor (beta chain) was obtained from a study of blood T cell repertoires in COVID-19. Study-wide background: T cells, B-cell-depleted T cells, or PBMCs provided the cDNA or gDNA that served as material.

Trimming stripped 3 bases from V and 6 bases from J, with 7 bases between. CDR1 and CDR2 (germline): GTSNPN, SVGIG (reference sequence). The CDR3 contains 11 residues. Per the study methods: Using reference gene primer amplification, nucleated cell counts were estimated. Data came from immunoSEQ multiplex PCR; TCRdb stores just in-frame clones and leaves some out. The V and J calls and clone size are taken from that table; D and trimming were inferred from the DNA. This sample carries over 10,000 clones, 88% of them seen once, and the ten largest clones take approximately 2.5%. The V gene is TRBV30, the J gene TRBJ2-3; D remains unclear. Sequenced input: peripheral blood. The TCR was taken from a human donor in a cohort sampled during active COVID-19. The CDR3 protein is CAWSGMDTQYF. The DNA for the CDR3 is TGTGCCTGGAGCGGTATGGATACGCAGTATTTT.